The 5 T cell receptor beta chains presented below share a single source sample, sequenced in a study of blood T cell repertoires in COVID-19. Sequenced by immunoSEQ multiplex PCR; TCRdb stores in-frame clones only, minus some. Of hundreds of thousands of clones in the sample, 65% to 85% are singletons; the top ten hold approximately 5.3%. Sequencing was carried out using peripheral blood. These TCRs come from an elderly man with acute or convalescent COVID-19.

The CDR3 loop is CASSEKTSGGVEQYF. Written as DNA, the CDR3 is TGTGCCAGCAGTGAAAAGACTAGCGGGGGAGTCGAGCAGTACTTC. J is TRBJ2-7 and V is TRBV6-1; TRBD2 matches 12 bases. The germline CDR1 and CDR2 sequences are MNHNS and SASEGT. The CDR3 is 15 residues long. V lost 2 bases and J lost 6; bases outside the gene matches: 5.

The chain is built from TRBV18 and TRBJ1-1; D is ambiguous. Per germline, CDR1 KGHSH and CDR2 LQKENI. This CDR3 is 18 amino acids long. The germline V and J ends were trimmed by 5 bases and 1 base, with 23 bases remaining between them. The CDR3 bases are TGTGCCAGCTCATCGACACCTTTCACGGGGTGGGGGAACACTGAAGCTTTCTTT. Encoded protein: CASSSTPFTGWGNTEAFF.

This CDR3 reads CASSEPGRNEQYF. CDR3 in DNA: TGTGCCAGCAGTGAACCCGGCAGGAACGAGCAGTACTTC. The chain joins TRBV6-1 to TRBJ2-7, with no clear D. Germline assignment: CDR1 MNHNS and CDR2 SASEGT. This CDR3 region has 13 residues. V lost 2 bases, J lost 5 bases, and 10 bases lay in between.

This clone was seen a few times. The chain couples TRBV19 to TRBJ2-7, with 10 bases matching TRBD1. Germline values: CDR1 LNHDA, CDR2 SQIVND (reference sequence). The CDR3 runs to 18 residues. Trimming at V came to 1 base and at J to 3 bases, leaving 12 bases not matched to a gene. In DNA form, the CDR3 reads TGTGCCAGTAGTATAGTTATTGTTTCCGGGACAGGGGTCTACGAGCAGTACTTC. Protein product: CASSIVIVSGTGVYEQYF.

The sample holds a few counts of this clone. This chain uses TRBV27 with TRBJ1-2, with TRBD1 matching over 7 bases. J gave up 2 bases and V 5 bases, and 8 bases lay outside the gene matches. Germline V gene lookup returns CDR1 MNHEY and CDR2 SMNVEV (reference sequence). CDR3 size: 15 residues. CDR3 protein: CASSKTGLGNYGYTF. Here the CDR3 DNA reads TGTGCCAGCAGTAAGACAGGGTTGGGCAACTATGGCTACACCTTC.